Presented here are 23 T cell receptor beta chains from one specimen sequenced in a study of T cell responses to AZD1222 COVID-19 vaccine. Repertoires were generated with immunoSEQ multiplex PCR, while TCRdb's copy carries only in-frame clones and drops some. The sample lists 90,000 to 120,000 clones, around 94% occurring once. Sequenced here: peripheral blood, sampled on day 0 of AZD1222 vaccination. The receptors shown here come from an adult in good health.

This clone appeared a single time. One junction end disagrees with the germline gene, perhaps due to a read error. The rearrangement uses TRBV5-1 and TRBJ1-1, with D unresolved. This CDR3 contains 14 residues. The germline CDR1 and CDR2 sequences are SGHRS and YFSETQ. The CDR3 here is CASSLDRPDSDAFF. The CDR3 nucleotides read TGCGCCAGCAGCTTGGACAGACCTGACTCTGACGCTTTCTTT.

The CDR3: CASSGQSTDTQYF. DNA of the CDR3: TGTGCCAGCAGTGGGCAGAGCACAGATACGCAGTATTTT. The chain links TRBV2 to TRBJ2-3; D gene uncertain. CDR1 and CDR2 (germline): SNHLY, FYNNEI. The CDR3 extends over 13 amino acids. V gave up 4 bases and J gave up 0 bases, with 5 bases separating them. Variable domain in full (rest from reference TRBV2 and TRBJ2-3): EPEVTQTPSHQVTQMGQEVILRCVPISNHLYFYWYRQILGQKVEFLVSFYNNEISEKSEIFDDQFSVERPDGSNFTLKIRSTKLEDSAMYFCASSGQSTDTQYFGPGTRLTVL.

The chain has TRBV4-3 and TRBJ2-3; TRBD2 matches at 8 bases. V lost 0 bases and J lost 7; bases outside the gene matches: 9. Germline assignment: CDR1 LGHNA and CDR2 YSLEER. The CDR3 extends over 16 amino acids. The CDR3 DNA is TGCGCCAGCAGCCAAGAGATGGCGGGGGGCGTACATACGCAGTATTTT. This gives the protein CASSQEMAGGVHTQYF.

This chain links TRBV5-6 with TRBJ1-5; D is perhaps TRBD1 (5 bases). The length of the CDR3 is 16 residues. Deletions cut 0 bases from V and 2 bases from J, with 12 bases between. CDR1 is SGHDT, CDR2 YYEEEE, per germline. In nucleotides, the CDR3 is TGTGCCAGCAGCTTGGCTTTGGGGGACGGCAATCAGCCCCAGCATTTT. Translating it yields CASSLALGDGNQPQHF.

The CDR3 nucleotides are TGTGCCAGCAGCTCAAGAACAGGGGTAGGCACTGAAGCTTTCTTT. As protein: CASSSRTGVGTEAFF. The chain employs TRBV7-8 and TRBJ1-1; TRBD1 aligns across 7 bases. CDR1 is SGHVS, CDR2 FQNEAQ, per germline. J lost 4 bases, V lost 4 bases, and 9 bases had no gene match. CDR3 length: 15 residues.

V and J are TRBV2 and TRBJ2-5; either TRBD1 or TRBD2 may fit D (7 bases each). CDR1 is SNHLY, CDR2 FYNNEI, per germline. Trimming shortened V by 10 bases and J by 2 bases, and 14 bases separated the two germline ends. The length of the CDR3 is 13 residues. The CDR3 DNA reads TGTGCCACGGGGGGACAGACACAAGAGACCCAGTACTTC. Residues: CATGGQTQETQYF.

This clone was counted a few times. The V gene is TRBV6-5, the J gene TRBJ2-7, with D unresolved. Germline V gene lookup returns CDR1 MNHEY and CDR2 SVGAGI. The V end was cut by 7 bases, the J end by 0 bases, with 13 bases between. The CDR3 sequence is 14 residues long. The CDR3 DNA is TGTGCCAGCAAGGTGAACGTAGGCTCCTACGAGCAGTACTTC. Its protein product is CASKVNVGSYEQYF.

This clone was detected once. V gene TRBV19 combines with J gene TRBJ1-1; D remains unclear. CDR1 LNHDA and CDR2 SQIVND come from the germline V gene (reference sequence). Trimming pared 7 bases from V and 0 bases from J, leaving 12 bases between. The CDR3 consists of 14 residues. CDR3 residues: CASTPTPMNTEAFF. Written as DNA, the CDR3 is TGTGCCAGTACCCCGACGCCCATGAACACTGAAGCTTTCTTT.

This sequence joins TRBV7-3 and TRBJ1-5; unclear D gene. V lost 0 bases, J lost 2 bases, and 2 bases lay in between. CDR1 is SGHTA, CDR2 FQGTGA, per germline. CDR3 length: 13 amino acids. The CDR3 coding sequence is TGTGCCAGCAGCTTAACTGGCAATCAGCCCCAGCATTTT. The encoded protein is CASSLTGNQPQHF.

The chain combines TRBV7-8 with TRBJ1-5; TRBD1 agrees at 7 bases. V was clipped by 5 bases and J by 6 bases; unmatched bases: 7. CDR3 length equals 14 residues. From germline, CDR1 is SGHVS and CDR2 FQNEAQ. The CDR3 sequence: CASSLDRAIQPQHF. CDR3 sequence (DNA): TGTGCCAGCAGCCTCGACAGGGCAATTCAGCCCCAGCATTTT.

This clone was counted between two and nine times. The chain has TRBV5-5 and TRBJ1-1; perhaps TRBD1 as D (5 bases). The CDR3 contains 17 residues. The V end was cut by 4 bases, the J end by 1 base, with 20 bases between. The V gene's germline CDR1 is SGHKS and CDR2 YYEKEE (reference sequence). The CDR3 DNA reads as TGTGCCAGCAGCAGGGAGAGAGGGGCAAAAAAGAACACTGAAGCTTTCTTT. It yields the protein CASSRERGAKKNTEAFF.

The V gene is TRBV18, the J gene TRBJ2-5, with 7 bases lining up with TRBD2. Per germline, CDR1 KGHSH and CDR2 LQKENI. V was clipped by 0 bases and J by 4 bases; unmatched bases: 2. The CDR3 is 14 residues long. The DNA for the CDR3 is TGTGCCAGCTCACCACCCGCGGGAGTAGAGACCCAGTACTTC. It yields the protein CASSPPAGVETQYF. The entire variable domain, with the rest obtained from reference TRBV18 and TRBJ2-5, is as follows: NAGVMQNPRHLVRRRGQEARLRCSPMKGHSHVYWYRQLPEEGLKFMVYLQKENIIDESGMPKERFSAEFPKEGPSILRIQQVVRGDSAAYFCASSPPAGVETQYFGPGTRLLVL.

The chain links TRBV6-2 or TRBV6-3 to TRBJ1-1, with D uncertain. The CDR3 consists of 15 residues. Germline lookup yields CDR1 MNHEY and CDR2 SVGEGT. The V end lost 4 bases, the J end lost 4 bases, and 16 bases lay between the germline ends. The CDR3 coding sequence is TGTGCCAGCAGTTCCGTGATCGGGAGAGTCACTGAAGCTTTCTTT. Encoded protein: CASSSVIGRVTEAFF.

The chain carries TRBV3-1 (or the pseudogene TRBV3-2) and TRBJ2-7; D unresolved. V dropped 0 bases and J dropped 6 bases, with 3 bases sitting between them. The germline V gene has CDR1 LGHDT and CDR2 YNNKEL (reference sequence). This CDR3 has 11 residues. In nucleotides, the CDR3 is TGTGCCAGCAGCCAAGATACCGAGCAGTACTTC. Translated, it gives CASSQDTEQYF.

CDR3 region: CASSLEIRQPQHF. The CDR3 nucleotides read TGTGCCAGCAGTTTAGAGATCAGGCAGCCCCAGCATTTT. The chain couples TRBV28 to TRBJ1-5; no firm D call. CDR1 is MDHEN, CDR2 SYDVKM, per germline. The CDR3 has 13 residues. V dropped 2 bases and J dropped 7 bases, with 9 bases sitting between them.

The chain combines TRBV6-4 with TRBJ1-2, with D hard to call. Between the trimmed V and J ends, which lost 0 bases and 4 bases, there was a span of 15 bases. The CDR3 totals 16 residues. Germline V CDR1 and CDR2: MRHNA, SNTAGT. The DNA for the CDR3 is TGTGCCAGCAGTGACTCGTTTCGGGCCACCACCTATGGCTACACCTTC. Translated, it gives CASSDSFRATTYGYTF.

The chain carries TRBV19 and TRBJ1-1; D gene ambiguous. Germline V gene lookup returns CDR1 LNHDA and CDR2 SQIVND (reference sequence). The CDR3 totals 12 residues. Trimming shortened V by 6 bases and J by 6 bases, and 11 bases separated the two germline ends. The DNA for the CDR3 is TGTGCCAGTAGCCCGGGAGGCGCTGAAGCTTTCTTT. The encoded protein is CASSPGGAEAFF.

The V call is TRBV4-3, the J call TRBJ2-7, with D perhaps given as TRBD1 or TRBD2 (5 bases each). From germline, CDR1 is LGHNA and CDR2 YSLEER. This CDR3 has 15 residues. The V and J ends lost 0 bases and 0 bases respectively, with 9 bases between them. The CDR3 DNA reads TGCGCCAGCAGCCAAGACCGGGACCTCTCCTACGAGCAGTACTTC. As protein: CASSQDRDLSYEQYF.

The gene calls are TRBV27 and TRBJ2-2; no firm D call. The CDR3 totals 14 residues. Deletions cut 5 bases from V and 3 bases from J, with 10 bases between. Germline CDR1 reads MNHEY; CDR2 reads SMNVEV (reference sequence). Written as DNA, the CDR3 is TGTGCCAGCAGTCCCTATTTGGACACCGGGGAGCTGTTTTTT. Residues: CASSPYLDTGELFF.

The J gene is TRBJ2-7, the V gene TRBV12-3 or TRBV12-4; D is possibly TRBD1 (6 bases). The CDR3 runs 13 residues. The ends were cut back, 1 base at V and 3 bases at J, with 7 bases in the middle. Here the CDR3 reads CASSLDRVYEQYF. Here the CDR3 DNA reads TGTGCCAGCAGTTTAGACAGGGTCTACGAGCAGTACTTC.

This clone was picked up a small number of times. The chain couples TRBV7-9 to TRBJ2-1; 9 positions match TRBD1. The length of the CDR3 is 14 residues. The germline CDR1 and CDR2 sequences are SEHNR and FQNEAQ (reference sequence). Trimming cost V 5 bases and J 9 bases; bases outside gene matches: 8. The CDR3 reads CASSLTGGQGEQFF. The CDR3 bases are TGTGCCAGCAGCCTAACAGGGGGCCAGGGTGAGCAGTTCTTC.

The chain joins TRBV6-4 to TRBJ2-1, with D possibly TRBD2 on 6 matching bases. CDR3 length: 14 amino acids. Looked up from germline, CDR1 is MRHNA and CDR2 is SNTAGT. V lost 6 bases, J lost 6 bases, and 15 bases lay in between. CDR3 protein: CASSQNGEVNEQFF. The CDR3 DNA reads TGTGCCAGCAGCCAAAACGGGGAGGTCAATGAGCAGTTCTTC.

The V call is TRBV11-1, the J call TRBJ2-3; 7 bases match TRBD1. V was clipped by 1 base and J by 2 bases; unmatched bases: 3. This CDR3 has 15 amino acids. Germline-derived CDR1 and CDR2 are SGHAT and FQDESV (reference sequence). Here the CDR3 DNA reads TGTGCCAGCAGCTTAGGACAGGGAGACACAGATACGCAGTATTTT. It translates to CASSLGQGDTDTQYF.